A selection of T cell receptor beta chains follows, all from one sample in a study of T cell responses to AZD1222 COVID-19 vaccine. Libraries were prepared by immunoSEQ multiplex PCR; TCRdb keeps only in-frame clonotypes and omits some of them. This table holds 100,000 to 150,000 clones, about nine tenths found once. Here the sequenced sample was peripheral blood, taken on day 0 of AZD1222 vaccination. The receptors were sampled from an adult in good health. The CDR3 runs from the conserved cysteine through the conserved F or W. Fields, in order: CDR3 DNA, CDR3 protein, V gene, D gene, clone size, J gene. The D gene is left open where the match is weak. Size values are once, few and many counts, or a class for expanded clones, and some rows have none.

CDR3 DNA: TGTGCCACCAGTGATCAGGGCACAGATACGCAGTATTTT; CDR3 protein: CATSDQGTDTQYF; V gene: TRBV24-1; D gene: NA; clone size: NA; J gene: TRBJ2-3
CDR3 DNA: TGCAGTGCTAGTTCGGCAGGGTCTGGCTACACCTTC; CDR3 protein: CSASSAGSGYTF; V gene: TRBV20-1; D gene: NA; clone size: NA; J gene: TRBJ1-2
CDR3 DNA: TGTGCCAGCAGCTCCCGGGGCCTCACCCTTCGCGAGCAGTACTTC; CDR3 protein: CASSSRGLTLREQYF; V gene: TRBV11-2; D gene: NA; clone size: NA; J gene: TRBJ2-7
CDR3 DNA: TGTGCCAGCAGCGTTCGGGACGGTAAGACCTACGAGCAGTACTTC; CDR3 protein: CASSVRDGKTYEQYF; V gene: TRBV9; D gene: NA; clone size: NA; J gene: TRBJ2-7
CDR3 DNA: TGTGCCAGCAGCCGATGGGGGTCCGTCGGGGAGCTGTTTTTT; CDR3 protein: CASSRWGSVGELFF; V gene: TRBV7-3; D gene: NA; clone size: NA; J gene: TRBJ2-2
CDR3 DNA: TGTGCCAGCAGTACAGGGGGAGAGCTGGGCCAGTACTTC; CDR3 protein: CASSTGGELGQYF; V gene: TRBV5-6; D gene: TRBD1; clone size: NA; J gene: TRBJ2-5
CDR3 DNA: TGTGCCAGCAGCCTGGGACTAGCGGGCCACCCCTACGAGCAGTACTTC; CDR3 protein: CASSLGLAGHPYEQYF; V gene: TRBV7-8; D gene: TRBD2; clone size: NA; J gene: TRBJ2-7
CDR3 DNA: TGTGCCAGCAGTGTTGGCCAGAATCAGCCCCAGCATTTT; CDR3 protein: CASSVGQNQPQHF; V gene: TRBV2; D gene: NA; clone size: NA; J gene: TRBJ1-5
CDR3 DNA: TGTGCCAGTACCATGGGGGGGGCTGGCTACACCTTC; CDR3 protein: CASTMGGAGYTF; V gene: TRBV19; D gene: NA; clone size: NA; J gene: TRBJ1-2
CDR3 DNA: TGTGCCAGCAGGACCCCGGGACAGGGGGGGGATGGCTACACCTTC; CDR3 protein: CASRTPGQGGDGYTF; V gene: TRBV6-5; D gene: TRBD1; clone size: NA; J gene: TRBJ1-2
CDR3 DNA: TGCAGTGCTAGTCCCCCCAGGGGCATCAATGAGCAGTTCTTC; CDR3 protein: CSASPPRGINEQFF; V gene: TRBV20-1; D gene: NA; clone size: NA; J gene: TRBJ2-1
CDR3 DNA: TGTGCCAGCAGCCAAGTCAACGGCAGTAACTATGGCTACACCTTC; CDR3 protein: CASSQVNGSNYGYTF; V gene: TRBV14; D gene: NA; clone size: NA; J gene: TRBJ1-2
CDR3 DNA: TGTGCCAGCAGCCGCTATGGCTACACCTTC; CDR3 protein: CASSRYGYTF; V gene: TRBV28; D gene: NA; clone size: NA; J gene: TRBJ1-2
CDR3 DNA: TGTGCCAGCAGTAAGGACAGGGTAGAAGACACCATATATTTT; CDR3 protein: CASSKDRVEDTIYF; V gene: TRBV6-5; D gene: TRBD1; clone size: NA; J gene: TRBJ1-3
CDR3 DNA: TGTGCCAGCAGCGGACTAAGGGGAGCGGGAGTATACGAGCAGTACTTC; CDR3 protein: CASSGLRGAGVYEQYF; V gene: TRBV11-2; D gene: TRBD2; clone size: NA; J gene: TRBJ2-7
CDR3 DNA: TGCGCCAGCAGTGGGACGGGGGTGCGGACTGAAGCTTTCTTT; CDR3 protein: CASSGTGVRTEAFF; V gene: TRBV10-1; D gene: NA; clone size: NA; J gene: TRBJ1-1
CDR3 DNA: TGTGCCAGCAGTCGAACTGACTTGAACTATGGCTACACCTTC; CDR3 protein: CASSRTDLNYGYTF; V gene: TRBV2; D gene: NA; clone size: NA; J gene: TRBJ1-2
CDR3 DNA: TGTGCCAGCAGCTTGGCCAGTGGGTCCGAGCAGTACTTC; CDR3 protein: CASSLASGSEQYF; V gene: TRBV5-6; D gene: NA; clone size: NA; J gene: TRBJ2-7
CDR3 DNA: TGTGCCAGCAGCTTGGACAGGAACACTGAAGCTTTCTTT; CDR3 protein: CASSLDRNTEAFF; V gene: TRBV5-5; D gene: NA; clone size: NA; J gene: TRBJ1-1
CDR3 DNA: TGTGCCAGCAGCGCAACCAGGACAGGGATTGGCTCACCCCTCCACTTT; CDR3 protein: CASSATRTGIGSPLHF; V gene: TRBV7-6; D gene: TRBD1; clone size: NA; J gene: TRBJ1-6
CDR3 DNA: TGCAGCGTTGAAGATCGGAGTGGCTACACCTTC; CDR3 protein: CSVEDRSGYTF; V gene: TRBV29-1; D gene: NA; clone size: NA; J gene: TRBJ1-2
CDR3 DNA: TGTGCCAGTGGCAAATATGAAGCTTTCTTT; CDR3 protein: CASGKYEAFF; V gene: TRBV19; D gene: NA; clone size: few; J gene: TRBJ1-1
CDR3 DNA: TGCGCCAGCAGCGGTGCGACAGCAACTAATGAAAAACTGTTTTTT; CDR3 protein: CASSGATATNEKLFF; V gene: TRBV5-1; D gene: NA; clone size: NA; J gene: TRBJ1-4
CDR3 DNA: TGTGCCAGCAGCCCCTCCGGGACAGGGGGATACAATGAGCAGTTCTTC; CDR3 protein: CASSPSGTGGYNEQFF; V gene: TRBV7-3; D gene: TRBD1; clone size: NA; J gene: TRBJ2-1
CDR3 DNA: TGTGCCAGCAGCCTCGCCGGATCCGTTTACAATGAGCAGTTCTTC; CDR3 protein: CASSLAGSVYNEQFF; V gene: TRBV6-2/TRBV6-3; D gene: NA; clone size: NA; J gene: TRBJ2-1
CDR3 DNA: TGTGCCAGTAGTAAGGACAGGGGAAAGTATGGCTACACCTTC; CDR3 protein: CASSKDRGKYGYTF; V gene: TRBV19; D gene: TRBD1; clone size: once; J gene: TRBJ1-2
CDR3 DNA: TGTGCCAGCAGGCAGGGGGGGGACACTGAAGCTTTCTTT; CDR3 protein: CASRQGGDTEAFF; V gene: TRBV6-5; D gene: TRBD1; clone size: NA; J gene: TRBJ1-1
CDR3 DNA: TGCGCCAGCAGCCAAGTTGACCAGGGCCACTATGGCTACACCTTC; CDR3 protein: CASSQVDQGHYGYTF; V gene: TRBV4-1; D gene: NA; clone size: once; J gene: TRBJ1-2
CDR3 DNA: TGTGCCAGCAGCCAAGGGTGGGAGCAGTACTTC; CDR3 protein: CASSQGWEQYF; V gene: TRBV3-1/TRBV3-2; D gene: NA; clone size: NA; J gene: TRBJ2-7
CDR3 DNA: TGTGCCAGCAGTTATGAGGGACTAGCGGGAAGAGAGACCCAGTACTTC; CDR3 protein: CASSYEGLAGRETQYF; V gene: TRBV6-5; D gene: TRBD2; clone size: NA; J gene: TRBJ2-5
CDR3 DNA: TGTGCCAGCAGCTTGGGCGGGACAAACACCGGGGAGCTGTTTTTT; CDR3 protein: CASSLGGTNTGELFF; V gene: TRBV5-5; D gene: NA; clone size: NA; J gene: TRBJ2-2
CDR3 DNA: TGTGCCACCAGTGATCCGGGCCGGGGAGAGACCCAGTACTTC; CDR3 protein: CATSDPGRGETQYF; V gene: TRBV24-1; D gene: NA; clone size: NA; J gene: TRBJ2-5
CDR3 DNA: TGTGCCAGCAGTTCGGGACTAGGTTTGGTCAATGAGCAGTTCTTC; CDR3 protein: CASSSGLGLVNEQFF; V gene: TRBV6-5; D gene: TRBD2; clone size: few; J gene: TRBJ2-1
CDR3 DNA: TGTGCCAGCAGTGAAAGAGGGACAGTGTTTAATGAAAAACTGTTTTTT; CDR3 protein: CASSERGTVFNEKLFF; V gene: TRBV6-1; D gene: TRBD1; clone size: once; J gene: TRBJ1-4
CDR3 DNA: TGTGCCAGCAGCCAAGATCGAAGGGGATCCTATAATTCACCCCTCCACTTT; CDR3 protein: CASSQDRRGSYNSPLHF; V gene: TRBV3-1/TRBV3-2; D gene: NA; clone size: NA; J gene: TRBJ1-6
CDR3 DNA: TGTGCCTGGAGTGTTAGACCCCTAGGGACAGGGGGCGCCTGTTCAACTAATGAAAAACTGTTTTTT; CDR3 protein: CAWSVRPLGTGGACSTNEKLFF; V gene: TRBV30; D gene: TRBD1; clone size: NA; J gene: TRBJ1-4
CDR3 DNA: TGCGCCAGCAGCTTCCAGGACAGGGCCGAGACCCAGTACTTC; CDR3 protein: CASSFQDRAETQYF; V gene: TRBV5-1; D gene: TRBD1; clone size: NA; J gene: TRBJ2-5
CDR3 DNA: TGTGCCAGCAGCTTGGAAGTGACAGGGAATTTAGAGCAGTACTTC; CDR3 protein: CASSLEVTGNLEQYF; V gene: TRBV5-4; D gene: TRBD1; clone size: once; J gene: TRBJ2-7
CDR3 DNA: TGCGCCAGCAGCCGGGACCCTACGGGGACTGAAGCTTTCTTT; CDR3 protein: CASSRDPTGTEAFF; V gene: TRBV5-1; D gene: NA; clone size: NA; J gene: TRBJ1-1
CDR3 DNA: TGTGCCAGCAGGCCCCTAGCGAGGAACACCGGGGAGCTGTTTTTT; CDR3 protein: CASRPLARNTGELFF; V gene: TRBV3-1/TRBV3-2; D gene: NA; clone size: NA; J gene: TRBJ2-2
CDR3 DNA: TGTGCCGAGGAGTGGGGCCTGGGGCAGCAATATGGCTACACCTTC; CDR3 protein: CAEEWGLGQQYGYTF; V gene: TRBV30; D gene: NA; clone size: NA; J gene: TRBJ1-2
CDR3 DNA: TGCGCCAGCAGTGAGTCGATTAGGGGACAGGGGGAAAATTCACCCCTCCACTTT; CDR3 protein: CASSESIRGQGENSPLHF; V gene: TRBV10-1; D gene: TRBD1; clone size: NA; J gene: TRBJ1-6